These 9 T cell receptor beta chains share one sample of origin, sequenced in a study of cytomegalovirus exposure and HLA in healthy donors. The study ran its PCR with 60 Vbeta and 13 Jbeta primers. Assay: immunoSEQ multiplex PCR; the TCRdb copy retains only in-frame clones and omits some. The table lists 95,000 to 150,000 clones, 50% to 75% of them singletons. What was sequenced was PBMCs. The source of these receptors is a woman between 40 and 50 years old in good health and CMV-seropositive.

This sequence joins TRBV6-1 and TRBJ2-7; tentative D call: TRBD1 (5 bases). The germline V gene has CDR1 MNHNS and CDR2 SASEGT. The CDR3 totals 15 residues. Trimming took off 0 bases at V and 3 bases at J, with 12 bases between the two ends. This CDR3 is CASSEAHAGLYEQYF. The DNA of the CDR3 is TGTGCCAGCAGTGAAGCGCACGCAGGGCTCTACGAGCAGTACTTC.

The J gene is TRBJ2-7, the V gene TRBV10-3; no clear D gene. The germline V and J ends were trimmed by 2 bases and 4 bases, with 9 bases remaining between them. This CDR3 region has 13 residues. The germline gives CDR1 ENHRY, CDR2 SYGVKD. The CDR3 nucleotides read TGTGCCATCAGTGAGAGAACCCTATACGAGCAGTACTTC. Translating gives CAISERTLYEQYF.

The chain is built from TRBV7-9 and TRBJ2-1, with 11 nucleotides matching TRBD1. The CDR3 consists of 15 residues. The V and J ends lost 3 bases and 5 bases, in that order; junction bases with no gene match: 3. The germline gives CDR1 SEHNR, CDR2 FQNEAQ (reference sequence). The CDR3 DNA sequence: TGTGCCAGCAGCTTTAGGGACAGGGGGAACAATGAGCAGTTCTTC. Its protein product is CASSFRDRGNNEQFF. Full variable domain (outside the CDR3, taken from reference TRBV7-9 and TRBJ2-1): DTGVSQNPRHKITKRGQNVTFRCDPISEHNRLYWYRQTLGQGPEFLTYFQNEAQLEKSRLLSDRFSAERPKGSFSTLEIQRTEQGDSAMYLCASSFRDRGNNEQFFGPGTRLTVL.

The table lists this clone with a few counts. The chain has TRBV28 and TRBJ2-1; 10 nucleotides line up with TRBD2. The V and J ends lost 2 bases and 8 bases, in that order; junction bases with no gene match: 3. The CDR3 consists of 14 residues. CDR1 is MDHEN, CDR2 SYDVKM, per germline. CDR3 in amino acids: CASSLGLAGDEQFF. CDR3 sequence (DNA): TGTGCCAGCAGTTTAGGGCTAGCGGGGGATGAGCAGTTCTTC.

This chain uses TRBV15 with TRBJ2-7, with TRBD2 matching 10 bases. This CDR3 region has 16 residues. V shed 0 bases and J 5 bases; nucleotides not matched to a gene: 7. Germline CDR1 and CDR2: LNHNV and YYDKDF (reference sequence). CDR3 in DNA: TGTGCCACCAGCAGAGAAATTAGCGGGAGGTTCAACGAGCAGTACTTC. Translating it yields CATSREISGRFNEQYF.

V and J are TRBV18 and TRBJ2-5, with 8 bases matching TRBD1. The CDR3 sequence is 16 residues long. V was clipped by 4 bases and J by 4 bases; unmatched bases: 11. The germline CDR1 and CDR2 sequences are KGHSH and LQKENI. The CDR3 reads CASSRPGGRAGETQYF. The CDR3 DNA is TGTGCCAGCTCACGTCCAGGGGGCCGGGCGGGAGAGACCCAGTACTTC.

This clone was seen only once. The V call is TRBV21-1, the J call TRBJ2-7; the D call in the table, TRBD2, was not verified against the DNA. TRBV21-1 is a recognized pseudogene. CDR3 size: 16 residues. The CDR3 region has the DNA TGTGCCAGCAGCAAAGTTCGGACCAACCGAGGGAACGAGCAGTACTTC. It encodes CASSKVRTNRGNEQYF.

The rearrangement links TRBV11-3 to TRBJ1-1, with TRBD1 matching over 9 bases. V dropped 5 bases and J dropped 0; count of bases not matched to a gene: 4. Germline values: CDR1 SGHNT, CDR2 YENEEA. There are 15 residues in the CDR3. Written as DNA, the CDR3 is TGTGCCAGCAGCGTACAGGGGGCTATGAACACTGAAGCTTTCTTT. Translation: CASSVQGAMNTEAFF. Full variable domain (outside the CDR3, taken from reference TRBV11-3 and TRBJ1-1): EAGVVQSPRYKIIEKKQPVAFWCNPISGHNTLYWYLQNLGQGPELLIRYENEEAVDDSQLPKDRFSAERLKGVDSTLKIQPAELGDSAVYLCASSVQGAMNTEAFFGQGTRLTVV.

About this clone: A read error may account for a junction end that differs from germline. The V gene is TRBV4-2, the J gene TRBJ1-2, with 11 nucleotides matching TRBD1. Germline V gene sequence: CDR1 LGHNA, CDR2 YNFKEQ. The CDR3 totals 16 residues. The CDR3 DNA is TGTGCCAGCAGCCAAGCCCAGGGACAGGGGGTTACTGGCTACCCCTTC. Its translation: CASSQAQGQGVTGYPF.